This TCR beta chain comes out of a study of cytomegalovirus exposure and HLA in healthy donors. Germline values: CDR1 KGHSH, CDR2 LQKENI. The CDR3 contains 18 residues. J was trimmed by 0 bases and V by 4 bases; bases with no gene match: 13. Sequencing was performed with immunoSEQ multiplex PCR; in TCRdb, only in-frame clones are kept and a portion is missing. There are more than 70,000 clones in the sample; about 94% occur only once, and under 1.3% lies in the top ten. The clonotype was recovered from a woman under 30 in good health and CMV-seronegative. This chain connects TRBV18 to TRBJ2-3, with 7 bases matching TRBD1. The sequencing sample was made of PBMCs. The CDR3 DNA follows: TGTGCCAGCTCACTACTTCGAGCCGGGACAGCCAGCACAGATACGCAGTATTTT. As protein: CASSLLRAGTASTDTQYF.